The next 14 T cell receptor beta chains were all read from a single sample in a study of blood T cell repertoires in COVID-19. Assay used: immunoSEQ multiplex PCR; TCRdb lists only in-frame clones, some missing. The data hold about 280,000 clones, with around 90% observed a single time. The sequencing sample was made of PBMCs or T cells enriched from blood (not recorded which). The source is a woman in her late teens or twenties with acute COVID-19.

This clone has a single count. The chain couples TRBV19 to TRBJ2-3; 10 nucleotides agree with TRBD2. Germline-derived CDR1 and CDR2 are LNHDA and SQIVND (reference sequence). The CDR3 is 18 amino acids. Unmatched junction bases numbered 16, after V lost 7 bases and J lost 3 bases. CDR3 loop: CASTPFLEGLATTDTQYF. CDR3 DNA: TGTGCCAGTACCCCATTCCTAGAGGGACTAGCGACGACAGATACGCAGTATTTT.

This clone was recorded only once. This chain links TRBV7-2 with TRBJ2-7; D unclear. This CDR3 region has 11 residues. Germline V CDR1 and CDR2: SGHTA, FQGNSA. V was shortened by 2 bases and J by 4 bases, with 3 bases between the two germline ends. In DNA form, the CDR3 reads TGTGCCAGCAGCTTACGGTACGAGCAGTACTTC. It encodes CASSLRYEQYF.

The V and J genes are TRBV2 and TRBJ1-5; D is unclear. Trimming stripped 2 bases from V and 4 bases from J, with 12 bases between. Germline CDR1 and CDR2: SNHLY and FYNNEI. This CDR3 is built from 15 residues. CDR3: CASSEFSLANQPQHF. CDR3 DNA sequence: TGTGCCAGCAGTGAATTCAGTCTCGCAAATCAGCCCCAGCATTTT.

In its sample, this clone was seen once. The V gene is TRBV19, the J gene TRBJ2-3, with 10 bases lining up with TRBD2. V dropped 5 bases and J dropped 0; count of bases not matched to a gene: 17. The CDR3 sequence is 20 residues long. Germline CDR1 reads LNHDA; CDR2 reads SQIVND (reference sequence). CDR3 amino acids: CASSLPLAGSARRSTDTQYF. The CDR3 region has the DNA TGTGCCAGTAGTCTCCCACTAGCGGGATCGGCCAGACGGAGCACAGATACGCAGTATTTT.

This clone was seen once. The CDR3 DNA follows: TGCAGTGCTAGTGGGGGGCGCATGCCCCCGAACACTGAAGCTTTCTTT. It yields the protein CSASGGRMPPNTEAFF. V is TRBV20-1 and J is TRBJ1-1, with a weak D call TRBD1 (6 bases). V shed 3 bases and J shed 1 base, with 18 bases lying between them. Germline CDR1 and CDR2: DFQATT and SNEGSKA (reference sequence). CDR3 length: 16 residues.

Regarding this clone: Other DNA sequences of this sample code for an identical CDR3. The chain uses TRBV28 and TRBJ2-5, with D uncertain. Germline V gene sequence: CDR1 MDHEN, CDR2 SYDVKM. The CDR3 contains 11 residues. Trimming shortened V by 3 bases and J by 4 bases, and 3 bases separated the two germline ends. The CDR3 protein is CASSLRETQYF. CDR3 nucleotides: TGTGCCAGCAGTTTGCGAGAGACCCAGTACTTC.

The V call is TRBV7-2, the J call TRBJ2-7; 10 bases line up with TRBD2. This CDR3 is built from 14 residues. Trimming took 5 bases from V and 5 from J; bases not matched to a gene: 6. CDR1 SGHTA and CDR2 FQGNSA come from the germline V gene. The CDR3 DNA reads TGTGCCAGCAGCCCTCGGCTAGCGGGAGACGAGCAGTACTTC. Translation: CASSPRLAGDEQYF.

V gene TRBV5-1 combines with J gene TRBJ2-5; 10 nucleotides line up with TRBD2. CDR3 length: 17 amino acids. Trimming removed 6 bases from V and 2 bases from J; junction bases left unmatched: 13. The germline V gene has CDR1 SGHRS and CDR2 YFSETQ. DNA for the CDR3: TGCGCCAGCAAACCCCTCGCTAGCGGGAGTATTCAAGAGACCCAGTACTTC. This codes for CASKPLASGSIQETQYF.

This clone was counted only a few times. This chain connects TRBV2 to TRBJ1-5, with D maybe TRBD1 (5 bases). Germline CDR1 reads SNHLY; CDR2 reads FYNNEI. This CDR3 is 12 amino acids long. The V end was cut by 2 bases, the J end by 8 bases, with 7 bases between. In DNA form, the CDR3 reads TGTGCCAGCAGTGAACGGACAAAGCCCCAGCATTTT. Translated: CASSERTKPQHF.

This chain connects TRBV19 to TRBJ1-5; D not resolved. In germline, CDR1 is LNHDA, CDR2 SQIVND (reference sequence). The CDR3 has 12 amino acids. V was pared by 7 bases and J by 4 bases, with 8 bases between. Here the CDR3 reads CASNSQNQPQHF. In nucleotides, the CDR3 is TGTGCCAGTAATTCACAGAATCAGCCCCAGCATTTT.

This clone was found once. V and J are TRBV18 and TRBJ2-3; 9 bases fit TRBD2. CDR3 length: 15 amino acids. Germline lookup yields CDR1 KGHSH and CDR2 LQKENI. The J segment lost 6 bases and the V segment lost 2 bases, leaving 6 bases of the junction unmatched. For the CDR3, the DNA is TGTGCCAGCTCACCAGGGACTAGCCTATGGGATACGCAGTATTTT. The encoded protein is CASSPGTSLWDTQYF. The complete variable domain, with remaining parts taken from reference TRBV18 and TRBJ2-3, reads NAGVMQNPRHLVRRRGQEARLRCSPMKGHSHVYWYRQLPEEGLKFMVYLQKENIIDESGMPKERFSAEFPKEGPSILRIQQVVRGDSAAYFCASSPGTSLWDTQYFGPGTRLTVL.

The chain employs TRBV4-2 and TRBJ1-2, with 8 bases lining up with TRBD1. V shed 6 bases and J 10 bases; nucleotides not matched to a gene: 13. Germline-derived CDR1 and CDR2 are LGHNA and YNFKEQ. The CDR3 contains 14 residues. The CDR3 loop is CASSRIDRGGDYTF. The CDR3, as DNA: TGTGCCAGCAGTCGAATAGACAGGGGAGGAGACTACACCTTC.

Details on this clone: This sample includes further DNA sequences coding for the same CDR3. The chain carries TRBV4-3 and TRBJ2-7; the match to TRBD1 covers 9 bases. Germline-derived CDR1 and CDR2 are LGHNA and YSLEER. The CDR3 consists of 14 residues. Losses at the gene ends were 4 bases for V and 2 bases for J; bases not matched to a gene: 3. This CDR3 reads CASSPGTGTYEQYF. The CDR3 DNA reads TGCGCCAGCAGCCCCGGGACAGGGACCTACGAGCAGTACTTC.

The CDR3 DNA sequence: TGTGCCAGCAGTTCAGGAGGGGGCCGCTCTGGGGCCAACGTCCTGACTTTC. Residues: CASSSGGGRSGANVLTF. The gene calls are TRBV27 and TRBJ2-6, with D possibly matching TRBD1 (7 bases). From germline, CDR1 is MNHEY and CDR2 SMNVEV (reference sequence). V shed 4 bases and J shed 0 bases, with 13 bases lying between them. The CDR3 is 17 amino acids.